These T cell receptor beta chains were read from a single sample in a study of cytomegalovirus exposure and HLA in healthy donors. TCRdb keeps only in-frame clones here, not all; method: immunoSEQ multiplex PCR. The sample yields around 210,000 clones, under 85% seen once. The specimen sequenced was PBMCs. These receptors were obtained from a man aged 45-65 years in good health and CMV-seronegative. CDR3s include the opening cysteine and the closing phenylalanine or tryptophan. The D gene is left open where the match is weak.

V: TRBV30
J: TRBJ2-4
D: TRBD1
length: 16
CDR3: CAWSVNRGRAKNIQYF
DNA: TGTGCCTGGAGTGTAAACAGGGGGCGAGCCAAAAACATTCAGTACTTC

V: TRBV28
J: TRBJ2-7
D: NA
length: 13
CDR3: CASRQGRSYEQYF
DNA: TGTGCCAGCAGACAGGGAAGGTCCTACGAGCAGTACTTC

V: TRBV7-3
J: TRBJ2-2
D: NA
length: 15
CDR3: CASSLGQTNTGELFF
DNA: TGTGCCAGCAGCTTAGGACAAACGAACACCGGGGAGCTGTTTTTT

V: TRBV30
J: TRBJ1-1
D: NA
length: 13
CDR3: CAWSHGKGTEAFF
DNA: TGTGCCTGGAGTCACGGGAAGGGCACTGAAGCTTTCTTT

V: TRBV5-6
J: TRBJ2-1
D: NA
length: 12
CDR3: CASRSGTPEQFF
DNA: TGTGCCAGCAGGTCCGGGACTCCCGAGCAGTTCTTC

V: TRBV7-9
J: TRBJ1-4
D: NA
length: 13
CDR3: CASSLAPPRKLFF
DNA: TGTGCCAGCAGCTTAGCTCCGCCGAGAAAACTGTTTTTT

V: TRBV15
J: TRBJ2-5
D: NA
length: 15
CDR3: CATSRDAGPQETQYF
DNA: TGTGCCACCAGCAGAGACGCGGGGCCCCAGGAGACCCAGTACTTC

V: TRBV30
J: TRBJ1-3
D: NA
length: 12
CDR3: CACHTRGDTIYF
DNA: TGTGCCTGTCATACACGCGGAGACACCATATATTTT

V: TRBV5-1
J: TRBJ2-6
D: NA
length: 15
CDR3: CASSLLSSGANVLTF
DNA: TGCGCCAGCAGCCTCTTATCCTCTGGGGCCAACGTCCTGACTTTC

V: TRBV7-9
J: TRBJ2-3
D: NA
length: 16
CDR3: CASSLGTVPSTDTQYF
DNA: TGTGCCAGCAGCTTGGGGACTGTACCTAGCACAGATACGCAGTATTTT

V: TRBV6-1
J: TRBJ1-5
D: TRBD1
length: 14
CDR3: CASSGTGEHQPQHF
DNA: TGTGCCAGCAGTGGGACAGGGGAGCATCAGCCCCAGCATTTT